This T cell receptor beta chain was documented in a study of vaccination effects on CD4 cells after COVID-19. Trimming removed 5 bases from V and 2 bases from J, with 13 bases in between. This CDR3 contains 14 residues. Germline values: CDR1 GTSNPN, CDR2 SVGIG (reference sequence). General observations from the study: Few convalescent patients were studied, and early post-infection samples were lacking.

Peptide-pool stimulation followed by sequencing identified expanded antigen-specific CD4+ clonotypes in the ViraFEST assay. At the end of about ten days of culture, CD4+ T cells were isolated. Vaccinated recipients, who were negative for nucleocapsid antibodies, had no history of SARS-CoV-2 infection. Culturing of a few million PBMC per well took place with about 9 IU/ml IL-2 and about 10 ug/ml peptides. The method was immunoSEQ multiplex PCR; TCRdb's version includes in-frame clones alone and lacks a portion of them. The data contain around 45,000 clones, roughly 72% of them singletons. In regard to this clone: Antigen: not known.

The clonotype was recovered from a human donor who received a COVID-19 vaccine. The chain has TRBV30 and TRBJ2-4, with a possible D match to TRBD1 (6 bases). Source: CD4+ T cells from PBMCs cultured with SARS-CoV-2 spike peptides, taken before COVID-19 vaccination. CDR3: CAWAGGGTKNIQYF. The DNA of the CDR3 is TGTGCCTGGGCCGGTGGGGGCACCAAAAACATTCAGTACTTC.